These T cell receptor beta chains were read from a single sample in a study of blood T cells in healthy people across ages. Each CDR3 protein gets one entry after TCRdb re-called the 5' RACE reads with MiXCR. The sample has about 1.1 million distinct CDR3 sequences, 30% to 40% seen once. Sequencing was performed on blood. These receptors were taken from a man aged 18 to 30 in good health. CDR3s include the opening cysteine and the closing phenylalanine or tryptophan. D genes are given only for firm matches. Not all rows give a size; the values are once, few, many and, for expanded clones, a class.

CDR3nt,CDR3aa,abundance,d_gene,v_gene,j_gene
TGCGCCAGCAGCCAAGATGGCCTAGTCCATGAGCAGTACTTC,CASSQDGLVHEQYF,few,-,TRBV4-3,TRBJ2-7
TGTGCCAGCAGCGTTGGACAGGGTATCTACAATGAGCAGTTCTTC,CASSVGQGIYNEQFF,-,TRBD1,TRBV9,TRBJ2-1
TGTGCCAGCAGCTTAAGGGGGGCACCCTACAATGAGCAGTTCTTC,CASSLRGAPYNEQFF,few,-,TRBV7-2,TRBJ2-1
TGCGCCAGCAGCCAAGAGGGCTCTGGGGCCAACGTCCTGACTTTC,CASSQEGSGANVLTF,once,-,TRBV4-1,TRBJ2-6
TGCTGTGCTAGAGATGAGGCGAAGAGCTCCTACAATGAGCAGTTCTTC,CCARDEAKSSYNEQFF,-,-,TRBV20-1,TRBJ2-1
TGTGCCAGCAGTCCGAGGACGGACGATAACTATGGCTACACCTTC,CASSPRTDDNYGYTF,-,-,TRBV6-2/TRBV6-3,TRBJ1-2
TGTGCCAGCAGTTTACCCAACAACGGGGAGGTAGGCGAGCTATCTACAGATACGCAGTATTTT,CASSLPNNGEVGELSTDTQYF,-,-,TRBV12-3/TRBV12-4,TRBJ2-3
TGTGCCAGCAGCCAAGAACCGACTTTAAATGAAAAACTGTTTTTT,CASSQEPTLNEKLFF,few,-,TRBV3-1,TRBJ1-4
TGTGCCAGCAGCCCGTCGGACATCCGAGGTTATGGCTACACCTTC,CASSPSDIRGYGYTF,-,-,TRBV7-2,TRBJ1-2
TGCGCCAGCAGCCAAGAAACAGGGTTGAGCTATGGCTACACCTTC,CASSQETGLSYGYTF,few,-,TRBV4-3,TRBJ1-2
TGTGCCAGCAGTGAATCCCCTTGGGATAGCGGGGGCACAGATACGCAGTATTTT,CASSESPWDSGGTDTQYF,-,TRBD2,TRBV6-1,TRBJ2-3
TGTGCCAGCAGCTCGTCTCTGGCAGTCCCAATAAACTATGGCTACACCTTC,CASSSSLAVPINYGYTF,-,-,TRBV7-8,TRBJ1-2
TGTGCCAGCAGCCGCCACCTTGGGGGAGCGGAGGGCTACACCTTC,CASSRHLGGAEGYTF,once,-,TRBV14,TRBJ1-2
TGCGCCAGCAGCCCCCAACAGGGCAACTATGGCTACACCTTC,CASSPQQGNYGYTF,-,-,TRBV4-1,TRBJ1-2
TGCAGTGCTAGGAGCGGGGGCTTCACAGATACGCAGTATTTT,CSARSGGFTDTQYF,many,TRBD2,TRBV20-1,TRBJ2-3
TGTGCCAGCCTAGGCGGGTCGGGGGAGCTGTTTTTT,CASLGGSGELFF,-,-,TRBV12-3/TRBV12-4,TRBJ2-2
TGTGCCAGTAGTAACCCCACGGATGAGCAGTTCTTC,CASSNPTDEQFF,few,-,TRBV19,TRBJ2-1
TGCAGTGCGCCCATTGGGGGGATTCAAGAGACCCAGTACTTC,CSAPIGGIQETQYF,-,-,TRBV20-1,TRBJ2-5
TGCAGTGCCTGGGAGGGGGAGACGCTAGACACTGAAGCTTTCTTT,CSAWEGETLDTEAFF,-,-,TRBV20-1,TRBJ1-1
TGCAGCGTTGGGACCGACAGGCCGGGTGGCTACACCTTC,CSVGTDRPGGYTF,few,-,TRBV29-1,TRBJ1-2
TGCGCCAGCAGCATAACGACTAGCGGGTTTCAAGAGACCCAGTACTTC,CASSITTSGFQETQYF,few,TRBD2,TRBV5-1,TRBJ2-5
TGTGCTACCGGACTAGCGGGGGGGCTGGACGACAATGAGCAGTTCTTC,CATGLAGGLDDNEQFF,once,TRBD2,TRBV7-2,TRBJ2-1
TGTGCCAGCTCGCCGCTAGCGGGGGTAGAACAAGAGACCCAGTACTTC,CASSPLAGVEQETQYF,-,TRBD2,TRBV14,TRBJ2-5
TGTGCCAGTAACGGGGAGCAGAGCACAGATACGCAGTATTTT,CASNGEQSTDTQYF,few,-,TRBV28,TRBJ2-3
TGTGCCAGCAGCTTCGGAGGGGTGACCGAAGCTTTCTTT,CASSFGGVTEAFF,few,-,TRBV11-1,TRBJ1-1
TGTGCCAGCAGCAAAGGGACTAGTTTCCCCTACAATGAGCAGTTCTTC,CASSKGTSFPYNEQFF,many,TRBD2,TRBV9,TRBJ2-1
TGCAGCGCATGGGTGGGCAGAAGGGAGACCCAGTACTTC,CSAWVGRRETQYF,-,-,TRBV29-1,TRBJ2-5
TGCGCCAGCAGCCAAGAATGGCCGTGGGGCTACACCTTC,CASSQEWPWGYTF,-,-,TRBV4-1,TRBJ1-2
TGTGCCAGCAGCTTAGCGACGGGACAGCCCCTAACAAGAGCTTTCTTT,CASSLATGQPLTRAFF,few,TRBD1,TRBV7-8,TRBJ1-1
TGTGCCAGCAGCGTTAGCGGACCAAGCACAGATACGCGGTATTTT,CASSVSGPSTDTRYF,-,-,TRBV9,TRBJ2-3
TGTGCCAGTAGCGGACAGCTCTCGAGGCTCCAGCATTTT,CASSGQLSRLQHF,-,-,TRBV19,TRBJ1-5
TGTGCCAGCACCCAGAGGGGGCCGGGGGAGAACACTGAAGCTTTCTTT,CASTQRGPGENTEAFF,-,TRBD1,TRBV6-2/TRBV6-3,TRBJ1-1
TGTGCCAGCGTCTACCCGGGGGAGGGTTTCTACGAGCAGTACTTC,CASVYPGEGFYEQYF,-,TRBD2,TRBV6-2/TRBV6-3,TRBJ2-7
TGTGCCAGCAGTCGTAACAATCAGCCCCAGCATTTT,CASSRNNQPQHF,many,-,TRBV12-3/TRBV12-4,TRBJ1-5
TGCAGTGCTAGAGATCCGACGGGTGGCACAGATACGCAGTATTTT,CSARDPTGGTDTQYF,-,-,TRBV20-1,TRBJ2-3
TGTGCCAGCAGTTTAACAGGGGGGGTAGAGAACACTGAAGCTTTCTTT,CASSLTGGVENTEAFF,-,TRBD1,TRBV2,TRBJ1-1
TGTGCCAGCACCCTGGACATTATCTATGGCTACACCTTC,CASTLDIIYGYTF,many,-,TRBV12-3/TRBV12-4,TRBJ1-2
TGTGCCAGCTCGAGGGTATACTCCTACAATGAGCAGTACTTC,CASSRVYSYNEQYF,-,-,TRBV11-2,TRBJ2-7
TGTGCCAGCAGCTTAGTGGAGACAGGGGAAATAACAGATACGCAGTATTTT,CASSLVETGEITDTQYF,-,TRBD1,TRBV7-8,TRBJ2-3
TGTGCCAGCAGTCCCAACGGGGTAAGCTCCTACAATGAGCAGTTCTTC,CASSPNGVSSYNEQFF,-,-,TRBV7-2,TRBJ2-1